The rows below give T cell receptor beta chains drawn from one sample of a study of T cell changes during pregnancy in multiple sclerosis. Sequencing used immunoSEQ multiplex PCR; TCRdb keeps in-frame clones, though not all of them. The sample includes about 100,000 clones, 90% to 95% of them seen just once. This specimen was peripheral blood, taken after pregnancy. All receptors derive from a female donor with multiple sclerosis, enrolled in a pregnancy study. The CDR3 runs from the conserved cysteine through the conserved F or W. The D gene is left open where the match is weak. Some rows mark clone size as missing; the rest say once, few, many or name a class of expanded clone.

d_call: .; cdr3_length: 15; clone_size: .; j_call: TRBJ2-5; v_call: TRBV15; cdr3_aa: CATSRAEVLQETQYF; cdr3_nt: TGTGCCACCAGCAGAGCGGAGGTCCTCCAAGAGACCCAGTACTTC
d_call: TRBD2; cdr3_length: 15; clone_size: .; j_call: TRBJ2-2; v_call: TRBV19; cdr3_aa: CATLAGVGYTGELFF; cdr3_nt: TGTGCCACCCTAGCGGGAGTAGGGTACACCGGGGAGCTGTTTTTT
d_call: .; cdr3_length: 15; clone_size: .; j_call: TRBJ1-2; v_call: TRBV7-2; cdr3_aa: CASSLLGGGGYGYTF; cdr3_nt: TGTGCCAGCAGCTTACTGGGGGGCGGGGGCTATGGCTACACCTTC
d_call: TRBD2; cdr3_length: 13; clone_size: .; j_call: TRBJ2-1; v_call: TRBV11-2; cdr3_aa: CASSLGLAHEQFF; cdr3_nt: TGTGCCAGCAGCTTAGGACTAGCCCATGAGCAGTTCTTC
d_call: .; cdr3_length: 10; clone_size: .; j_call: TRBJ1-1; v_call: TRBV7-6; cdr3_aa: CASSICEAFF; cdr3_nt: TGTGCCAGCAGTATCTGTGAAGCTTTCTTT
d_call: .; cdr3_length: 15; clone_size: .; j_call: TRBJ2-5; v_call: TRBV9; cdr3_aa: CASSVVSQVQETQYF; cdr3_nt: TGTGCCAGCAGCGTAGTTTCACAGGTGCAAGAGACCCAGTACTTC
d_call: TRBD1; cdr3_length: 13; clone_size: .; j_call: TRBJ2-7; v_call: TRBV5-6; cdr3_aa: CASSSTGVYEQYF; cdr3_nt: TGTGCCAGCAGCTCGACAGGGGTCTACGAGCAGTACTTC
d_call: TRBD1; cdr3_length: 15; clone_size: once; j_call: TRBJ2-7; v_call: TRBV27; cdr3_aa: CASSYTGTGVYEQYF; cdr3_nt: TGTGCCAGCAGTTACACCGGGACAGGGGTCTACGAGCAGTACTTC
d_call: TRBD1; cdr3_length: 14; clone_size: .; j_call: TRBJ2-7; v_call: TRBV19; cdr3_aa: CASSSQGESYEQYF; cdr3_nt: TGTGCCAGTAGTTCCCAGGGGGAAAGCTACGAGCAGTACTTC
d_call: .; cdr3_length: 17; clone_size: once; j_call: TRBJ2-2; v_call: TRBV21-1; cdr3_aa: CASSSPPTGQNTGELFF; cdr3_nt: TGTGCCAGCAGCAGTCCCCCGACAGGCCAGAACACCGGGGAGCTGTTTTTT
d_call: .; cdr3_length: 13; clone_size: .; j_call: TRBJ2-7; v_call: TRBV21-1; cdr3_aa: CASSRDYSYEQYF; cdr3_nt: TGTGCCAGCAGCCGGGACTACTCCTACGAGCAGTACTTC
d_call: .; cdr3_length: 15; clone_size: .; j_call: TRBJ2-5; v_call: TRBV14; cdr3_aa: CASSQDTRLKETQYF; cdr3_nt: TGTGCCAGCAGCCAAGATACACGACTTAAAGAGACCCAGTACTTC
d_call: TRBD2; cdr3_length: 16; clone_size: .; j_call: TRBJ2-1; v_call: TRBV7-9; cdr3_aa: CASSSTSGRSDNEQFF; cdr3_nt: TGTGCCAGCAGCTCGACTAGCGGGAGATCGGACAATGAGCAGTTCTTC
d_call: .; cdr3_length: 14; clone_size: .; j_call: TRBJ1-1; v_call: TRBV11-2; cdr3_aa: CASSSWGVNTEAFF; cdr3_nt: TGTGCCAGCAGCTCCTGGGGGGTGAACACTGAAGCTTTCTTT
d_call: TRBD1; cdr3_length: 15; clone_size: .; j_call: TRBJ2-1; v_call: TRBV9; cdr3_aa: CASSVLGQNYNEQFF; cdr3_nt: TGTGCCAGCAGCGTACTGGGACAGAACTACAATGAGCAGTTCTTC
d_call: TRBD2; cdr3_length: 16; clone_size: .; j_call: TRBJ2-7; v_call: TRBV7-9; cdr3_aa: CASSTGTSGSEGEQYF; cdr3_nt: TGTGCCAGCAGCACTGGGACTAGCGGGAGTGAGGGCGAGCAGTACTTC
d_call: .; cdr3_length: 15; clone_size: .; j_call: TRBJ2-7; v_call: TRBV9; cdr3_aa: CASSVGRGGVGEQYF; cdr3_nt: TGTGCCAGCAGCGTAGGACGGGGCGGGGTCGGCGAGCAGTACTTC
d_call: .; cdr3_length: 13; clone_size: .; j_call: TRBJ2-1; v_call: TRBV9; cdr3_aa: CASSVGLLNEQFF; cdr3_nt: TGTGCCAGCAGCGTAGGACTACTCAATGAGCAGTTCTTC